One and the same sample provided the 10 T cell receptor beta chains below, sequenced in a study of T cell repertoires in cytomegalovirus infection. Each CDR3 protein gets one entry after TCRdb re-called the reads with MiXCR. The top ten hold around 14% of the sample, which has 250,000 to 350,000 distinct CDR3 sequences, 20% to 30% seen once. The sequencing input was PBMCs. These receptors all stem from a human donor in good health (CMV status not recorded). Some clones in this sample may be carry-over from other donors' samples.

The CDR3 coding sequence is TGCGCCAGCAGCTTGGCCCTAGCGGGGGGGCCGGATACGCAGTATTTT. Translated: CASSLALAGGPDTQYF. The chain is built from TRBV5-1 and TRBJ2-3, with TRBD2 matching 12 bases. From germline, CDR1 is SGHRS and CDR2 YFSETQ. The junction had 5 bases not matched to a gene; V was cut back by 0 bases and J by 6 bases. This CDR3 is built from 16 residues. Full variable domain (remainder filled in from reference TRBV5-1 and TRBJ2-3): KAGVTQTPRYLIKTRGQQVTLSCSPISGHRSVSWYQQTPGQGLQFLFEYFSETQRNKGNFPGRFSGRQFSNSRSEMNVSTLELGDSALYLCASSLALAGGPDTQYFGPGTRLTVL.

The chain links TRBV6-2 or TRBV6-3 to TRBJ2-7; no firm D call. V lost 2 bases to trimming and J lost 2 bases, with 7 bases between them. CDR3 length equals 13 residues. Per germline, CDR1 MNHEY and CDR2 SVGEGT. The CDR3 nucleotides read TGTGCCAGCAGTTACAGGGCAGCCTACGAGCAGTACTTC. Translating it yields CASSYRAAYEQYF.

This clonotype was recorded a few times. This chain uses TRBV29-1 with TRBJ1-1, with 8 bases fitting TRBD1. Germline values: CDR1 SQVTM, CDR2 ANQGSEA. The CDR3 contains 14 residues. V shed 3 bases and J 0 bases; nucleotides not matched to a gene: 3. The CDR3 region is CSVDPTGVNTEAFF. The CDR3 DNA reads TGCAGCGTTGACCCGACAGGGGTGAACACTGAAGCTTTCTTT.

This chain connects TRBV7-9 to TRBJ2-1; the match to TRBD2 covers 15 bases. With V trimmed by 5 bases and J by 12 bases, 5 bases remained unmatched. The length of the CDR3 is 14 residues. Germline V gene sequence: CDR1 SEHNR, CDR2 FQNEAQ (reference sequence). This CDR3 is CASSPGTSGRPQFF. The CDR3 DNA follows: TGTGCCAGCAGCCCGGGGACTAGCGGGAGGCCGCAGTTCTTC.

V gene TRBV28 combines with J gene TRBJ1-1; no firm D call. Between the trimmed V and J ends, which lost 6 bases and 1 base, there was a span of 12 bases. There are 14 residues in the CDR3. Germline CDR1 and CDR2: MDHEN and SYDVKM. DNA of the CDR3: TGTGCCAGCAGAAGACCCGTACCGAACACTGAAGCTTTCTTT. This encodes CASRRPVPNTEAFF.

A remark on this clonotype: Being one base from a much bigger clone, this may be a read error. This chain uses TRBV7-6 with TRBJ2-1, with D possibly matching TRBD1 (6 bases). This CDR3 is 15 amino acids long. V lost 1 base and J lost 4, with 11 bases in between. Looked up from germline, CDR1 is SGHVS and CDR2 is FNYEAQ. The CDR3 sequence: CASSLGGTPYNEQFF. The DNA for the CDR3 is TGTGCCAGCAGCTTAGGTGGGACACCATACAATGAGCAGTTCTTC.

V is TRBV27 and J is TRBJ2-7; D unclear. V was cut by 6 bases and J by 3 bases, with 18 bases left in between. The germline gives CDR1 MNHEY, CDR2 SMNVEV (reference sequence). The CDR3 has 15 amino acids. CDR3 protein: CASSLGSELSYEQYF. CDR3 nucleotide sequence: TGTGCCAGCAGCCTCGGGTCGGAGCTCAGCTACGAGCAGTACTTC.

This clonotype appeared a single time. A read error is possible here, since a much larger clone lies one base away. This chain joins TRBV4-3 and TRBJ2-3; D is undetermined. V lost 4 bases to trimming and J lost 1 base, with 9 bases between them. The V gene's germline CDR1 is LGHNA and CDR2 YSLEER. CDR3 length: 14 amino acids. The CDR3 loop reads CASSPTTGTDTQYF. The DNA for the CDR3 is TGCGCCAGCAGCCCCACTACTGGCACAGATACGCAGTATTTT.

The chain links TRBV6-4 to TRBJ1-6; 8 positions match TRBD1. The CDR3 loop spans 14 amino acids. V trimming: 6 bases; J trimming: 7 bases; junction bases outside the gene matches: 5. Per germline, CDR1 MRHNA and CDR2 SNTAGT. The CDR3: CASSRQGTNSPLHF. CDR3 bases: TGTGCCAGCAGCCGACAGGGGACGAATTCACCCCTCCACTTT.

This clonotype was counted only a few times. The CDR3 DNA reads TGTGCCAGCAGACCGGGACAGACTAATGAAAAACTGTTTTTT. Its protein product is CASRPGQTNEKLFF. The V and J genes are TRBV6-2 or TRBV6-3 and TRBJ1-4, with TRBD1 matching over 7 bases. V lost 6 bases and J lost 2; bases outside the gene matches: 3. CDR3 length: 14 residues. Looked up from germline, CDR1 is MNHEY and CDR2 is SVGEGT.